Shown below are 23 T cell receptor beta chains from a single sample sequenced in a study of T cells in pancreatic ductal adenocarcinoma. The protocol was immunoSEQ multiplex PCR, while the TCRdb copy is restricted to in-frame clones and leaves out a portion. The table records approximately 16,000 clones, about 90% of them present only once. Selected pancreatic ductal adenocarcinoma patients had undergone surgery without neoadjuvant therapy. Sequenced material: PBMCs. The receptors were sampled from a human donor with pancreatic ductal adenocarcinoma.

The V gene is TRBV27, the J gene TRBJ1-2; 12 nucleotides align to TRBD1. J gave up 2 bases and V 4 bases, and 8 bases lay outside the gene matches. CDR3 length: 17 amino acids. Germline V gene sequence: CDR1 MNHEY, CDR2 SMNVEV (reference sequence). In nucleotides, the CDR3 is TGTGCCAGCAGTTCTTCCGGGACAGGGGGCAGCAACTATGGCTACACCTTC. It encodes CASSSSGTGGSNYGYTF.

This chain connects TRBV6-5 to TRBJ1-1; the match to TRBD1 covers 9 bases. This CDR3 is 15 amino acids long. CDR1 MNHEY and CDR2 SVGAGI come from the germline V gene. With 6 bases clipped from V and 1 base from J, the junction kept 6 bases outside the gene matches. The CDR3 is CASSQDRGANTEAFF. CDR3 sequence (DNA): TGTGCCAGCAGCCAGGACAGGGGAGCGAACACTGAAGCTTTCTTT.

Comment on this clone: One junction end disagrees with the germline gene, perhaps due to a read error. V gene TRBV25-1 combines with J gene TRBJ2-5; 9 bases agree with TRBD1. From germline, CDR1 is MGHDK and CDR2 SYGVNS. CDR3 length equals 15 residues. CDR3 sequence reads: CASSVAGTGSSREHF. CDR3 DNA sequence: TGTGCCAGCAGTGTAGCCGGGACAGGGTCTTCTAGGGAGCACTTC.

This clone has just one count. V usage is TRBV5-6 and J usage is TRBJ1-2; 12 bases are shared with TRBD1. V lost 6 bases and J lost 5; bases outside the gene matches: 14. This CDR3 has 17 amino acids. CDR1 is SGHDT, CDR2 YYEEEE, per germline. CDR3 in DNA: TGTGCCAGCACCTCAGCGGGGACAGGGGGCGCAGGGTATGGCTACACCTTC. Amino acids: CASTSAGTGGAGYGYTF.

The rearrangement uses TRBV5-6 and TRBJ1-2, with 10 bases aligning to TRBD1. Germline CDR1 and CDR2: SGHDT and YYEEEE. The trim removed 0 bases at V and 7 bases at J, leaving 12 bases unmatched. The length of the CDR3 is 17 residues. The CDR3 loop reads CASSLAGDRGRWAGYTF. The CDR3 DNA sequence: TGTGCCAGCAGCTTGGCCGGGGACAGGGGACGATGGGCTGGCTACACCTTC.

V usage is TRBV5-6 and J usage is TRBJ2-5, with D possibly matching TRBD2 (6 bases). This CDR3 is built from 14 residues. The V and J ends lost 6 bases and 5 bases respectively, with 17 bases between them. CDR1 is SGHDT and CDR2 is YYEEEE in the germline V gene. CDR3 residues: CASNVGGIEETQYF. The DNA of the CDR3 is TGTGCCAGCAACGTTGGGGGGATTGAGGAGACCCAGTACTTC.

V and J are TRBV6-1 and TRBJ1-4; D is perhaps TRBD1 (6 bases). This CDR3 is 12 amino acids long. V was pared by 11 bases and J by 4 bases, with 11 bases between. Germline V lookup: CDR1 MNHNS, CDR2 SASEGT. CDR3 DNA: TGTGCCTCACAGGGTAATAATGAAAAACTGTTTTTT. It codes for CASQGNNEKLFF.

V is TRBV10-3 and J is TRBJ1-2, with 12 positions matching TRBD1. V shed 1 base, J shed 7 bases, and the junction held 7 bases outside the gene matches. CDR1 is ENHRY and CDR2 is SYGVKD in the germline V gene. This CDR3 is built from 16 residues. The CDR3 spells CAISEFTGTGGSGYTF. The CDR3 region has the DNA TGTGCCATCAGTGAGTTCACCGGGACAGGGGGCAGTGGCTACACCTTC.

Only a few counts were recorded for this clone. This rearrangement joins TRBV28 to TRBJ2-5; 10 bases align to TRBD1. Trimming at V came to 4 bases and at J to 4 bases, leaving 6 bases not matched to a gene. Germline loops: CDR1 MDHEN, CDR2 SYDVKM. The CDR3 totals 15 residues. CDR3 sequence reads: CASSSPTGGAETQYF. The CDR3 bases are TGTGCCAGCAGTTCCCCGACAGGGGGCGCAGAGACCCAGTACTTC.

This sequence joins TRBV5-7 and TRBJ1-4, with a possible D match to TRBD1 (6 bases). TRBV5-7 is known as an ORF, though its function is uncertain. The length of the CDR3 is 17 residues. Trimming pared 4 bases from V and 3 bases from J, leaving 19 bases between. CDR3 coding DNA: TGTGCCAGCAGCCCAGGGTTCCGGGACACTCCTAATGAAAAACTGTTTTTT. It yields the protein CASSPGFRDTPNEKLFF.

Here the CDR3 DNA reads TGTGCCAGCAGCTTAGTTGCCAGCGGGAGGGCCTTAAAGACCCAGTACTTC. It specifies CASSLVASGRALKTQYF. The rearrangement uses TRBV11-2 and TRBJ2-5, with 10 bases matching TRBD2. Germline loops: CDR1 SGHAT, CDR2 FQNNGV. The J segment lost 6 bases and the V segment lost 1 base, leaving 11 bases of the junction unmatched. This CDR3 contains 17 residues.

The CDR3 nucleotides are TGTGCCAGCAGTGAATCGCGTAATTTTGGGTACATGAACACTGAAGCTTTCTTT. This encodes CASSESRNFGYMNTEAFF. The V gene is TRBV25-1, the J gene TRBJ1-1; D is ambiguous. CDR1 is MGHDK, CDR2 SYGVNS, per germline. The CDR3 runs 18 residues. V was clipped by 1 base and J by 0 bases, with 18 bases between them.

This sequence joins TRBV28 and TRBJ2-1; TRBD2 aligns across 7 bases. The CDR3 covers 15 residues. The germline V gene has CDR1 MDHEN and CDR2 SYDVKM. Losses at the gene ends were 2 bases for V and 7 bases for J; bases not matched to a gene: 8. CDR3 sequence: CASSLAVGAGNEQFF. In nucleotides, the CDR3 is TGTGCCAGCAGTTTAGCCGTAGGAGCGGGGAATGAGCAGTTCTTC.

J is TRBJ1-2 and V is TRBV9; 8 bases map to TRBD1. Looked up from germline, CDR1 is SGDLS and CDR2 is YYNGEE. J was trimmed by 3 bases and V by 4 bases; bases with no gene match: 11. This CDR3 has 16 amino acids. CDR3: CASSYFWAGGDYGYTF. Here the CDR3 DNA reads TGTGCCAGCAGCTATTTTTGGGCAGGGGGCGACTATGGCTACACCTTC.

The chain combines TRBV6-5 with TRBJ1-2; D is unclear. V was trimmed by 0 bases and J by 6 bases, leaving 11 bases between them. CDR3 length equals 14 residues. Germline assignment: CDR1 MNHEY and CDR2 SVGAGI. This CDR3 reads CASSYSPGIDGYTF. The CDR3 DNA sequence: TGTGCCAGCAGTTACTCACCAGGAATCGATGGCTACACCTTC.

V gene TRBV9 combines with J gene TRBJ2-7; 10 nucleotides match TRBD2. Germline-derived CDR1 and CDR2 are SGDLS and YYNGEE. The V segment lost 0 bases and the J segment 5 bases; nucleotides outside the gene matches: 8. CDR3 length: 16 residues. CDR3 sequence reads: CASSVAASGRGNEQYF. The DNA for the CDR3 is TGTGCCAGCAGCGTAGCGGCGAGCGGGAGGGGGAACGAGCAGTACTTC. The variable domain in full, with the rest retrieved from reference TRBV9 and TRBJ2-7, is DSGVTQTPKHLITATGQRVTLRCSPRSGDLSVYWYQQSLDQGLQFLIQYYNGEERAKGNILERFSAQQFPDLHSELNLSSLELGDSALYFCASSVAASGRGNEQYFGPGTRLTVT.

This chain links TRBV4-1 with TRBJ1-2; D might be TRBD1 (5 bases). The CDR3 consists of 15 residues. Germline V gene lookup returns CDR1 MGHRA and CDR2 YSYEKL. Trimming left V 4 bases short and J 4 bases short, with 16 bases between. In nucleotides, the CDR3 is TGCGCCAGCAGCCTCGACTCAACAGGTGGCTATGGCTACACCTTC. Protein: CASSLDSTGGYGYTF.

V gene TRBV7-3 combines with J gene TRBJ2-3, with 11 bases fitting TRBD1. J lost 0 bases, V lost 5 bases, and 16 bases had no gene match. The germline V gene encodes CDR1 SGHTA and CDR2 FQGTGA. This CDR3 spans 20 amino acids. The DNA for the CDR3 is TGTGCCAGCAGCCCCTACTTAGGGACAGGGGGGCGATCTAGCACAGATACGCAGTATTTT. It yields the protein CASSPYLGTGGRSSTDTQYF.

The chain links TRBV7-8 to TRBJ1-1; 10 nucleotides agree with TRBD1. The J segment lost 8 bases and the V segment lost 1 base, leaving 4 bases of the junction unmatched. The germline V gene encodes CDR1 SGHVS and CDR2 FQNEAQ. The CDR3 length is 14 residues. CDR3 residues: CASSLGGQGREAFF. DNA for the CDR3: TGTGCCAGCAGCTTAGGGGGACAGGGGAGGGAAGCTTTCTTT.

This sequence joins TRBV2 and TRBJ2-7, with D possibly TRBD2 on 7 matching bases. Germline V lookup: CDR1 SNHLY, CDR2 FYNNEI. With 2 bases removed from V and 0 bases from J, the gap between germline ends came to 14 bases. The CDR3 totals 16 residues. This CDR3 is CASSEWGGPSSYEQYF. The CDR3 nucleotides read TGTGCCAGCAGTGAATGGGGGGGCCCGAGCTCCTACGAGCAGTACTTC.

The gene calls are TRBV27 and TRBJ1-1; D gene uncertain. CDR3 length: 15 amino acids. Germline CDR1 is MNHEY and CDR2 is SMNVEV (reference sequence). V shed 0 bases and J shed 3 bases, with 11 bases lying between them. CDR3 sequence reads: CASSLSRDMDTEAFF. CDR3 in DNA: TGTGCCAGCAGTTTATCGCGGGATATGGACACTGAAGCTTTCTTT.

This rearrangement joins TRBV7-3 to TRBJ2-2; TRBD2 matches at 9 bases. The germline V gene has CDR1 SGHTA and CDR2 FQGTGA. The CDR3 covers 16 residues. The ends lost 5 bases at V and 1 base at J; junction bases unmatched: 5. This chain's CDR3 is CASSPSGGLNTGELFF. In DNA form, the CDR3 reads TGTGCCAGCAGCCCAAGCGGGGGGCTGAACACCGGGGAGCTGTTTTTT.

J is TRBJ2-1 and V is TRBV7-9; a weak D match, TRBD2 (5 bases). V was cut by 5 bases and J by 6 bases, with 11 bases left in between. The CDR3 is made up of 13 amino acids. Germline V gives CDR1 SEHNR, CDR2 FQNEAQ (reference sequence). DNA of the CDR3: TGTGCCAGCAGCAGACTATCTCCCAATGAGCAGTTCTTC. Its protein is CASSRLSPNEQFF. Full variable domain (missing parts from reference TRBV7-9 and TRBJ2-1): DTGVSQNPRHKITKRGQNVTFRCDPISEHNRLYWYRQTLGQGPEFLTYFQNEAQLEKSRLLSDRFSAERPKGSFSTLEIQRTEQGDSAMYLCASSRLSPNEQFFGPGTRLTVL.